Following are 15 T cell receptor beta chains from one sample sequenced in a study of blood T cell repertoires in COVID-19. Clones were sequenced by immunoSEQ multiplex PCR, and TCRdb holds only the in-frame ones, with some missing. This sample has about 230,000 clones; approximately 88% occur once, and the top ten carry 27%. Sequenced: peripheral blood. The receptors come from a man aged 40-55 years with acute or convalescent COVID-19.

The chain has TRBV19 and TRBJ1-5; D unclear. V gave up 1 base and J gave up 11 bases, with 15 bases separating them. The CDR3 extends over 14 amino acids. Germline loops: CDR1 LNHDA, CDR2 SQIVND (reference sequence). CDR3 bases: TGTGCCAGTAGTATAGGAGGTCCTAAATGGGCCCAGCATTTT. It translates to CASSIGGPKWAQHF. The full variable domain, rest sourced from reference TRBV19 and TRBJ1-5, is DGGITQSPKYLFRKEGQNVTLSCEQNLNHDAMYWYRQDPGQGLRLIYYSQIVNDFQKGDIAEGYSVSREKKESFPLTVTSAQKNPTAFYLCASSIGGPKWAQHFGDGTRLSIL.

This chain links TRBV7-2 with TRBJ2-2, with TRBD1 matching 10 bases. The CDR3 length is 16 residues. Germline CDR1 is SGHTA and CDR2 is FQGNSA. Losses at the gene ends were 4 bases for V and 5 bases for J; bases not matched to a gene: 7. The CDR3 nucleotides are TGTGCCAGCAGCTCGTCCGGGGACAGGGGAACCGGGGAGCTGTTTTTT. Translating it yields CASSSSGDRGTGELFF.

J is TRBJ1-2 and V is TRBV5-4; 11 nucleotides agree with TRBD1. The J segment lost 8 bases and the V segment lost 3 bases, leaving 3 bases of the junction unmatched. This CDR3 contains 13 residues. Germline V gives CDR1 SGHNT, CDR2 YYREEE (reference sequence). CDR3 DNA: TGTGCCAGCAGCTCGGACAGGGGGCGAGGCTACACCTTC. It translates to CASSSDRGRGYTF.

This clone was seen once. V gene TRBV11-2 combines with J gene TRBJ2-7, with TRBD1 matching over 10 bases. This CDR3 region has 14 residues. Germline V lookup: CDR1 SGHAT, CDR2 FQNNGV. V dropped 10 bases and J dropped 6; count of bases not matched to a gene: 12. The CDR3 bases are TGTGCCACCACAGTCGACAGGGGGCTTAGCGAGCAGTACTTC. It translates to CATTVDRGLSEQYF.

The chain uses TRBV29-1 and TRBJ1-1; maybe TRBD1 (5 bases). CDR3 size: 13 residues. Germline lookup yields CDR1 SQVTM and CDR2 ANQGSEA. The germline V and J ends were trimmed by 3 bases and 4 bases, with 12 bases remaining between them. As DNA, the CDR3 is TGCAGCGTTGACAAAGGGGTCGCCACTGAAGCTTTCTTT. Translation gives CSVDKGVATEAFF. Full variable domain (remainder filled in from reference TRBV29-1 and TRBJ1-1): SAVISQKPSRDICQRGTSLTIQCQVDSQVTMMFWYRQQPGQSLTLIATANQGSEATYESGFVIDKFPISRPNLTFSTLTVSNMSPEDSSIYLCSVDKGVATEAFFGQGTRLTVV.

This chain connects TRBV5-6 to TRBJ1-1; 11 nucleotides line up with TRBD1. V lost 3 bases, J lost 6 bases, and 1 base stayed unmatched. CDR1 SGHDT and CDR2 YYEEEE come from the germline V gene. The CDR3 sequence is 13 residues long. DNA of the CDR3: TGTGCCAGCAGCTGGACAGGGGGCTCTGAAGCTTTCTTT. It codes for CASSWTGGSEAFF.

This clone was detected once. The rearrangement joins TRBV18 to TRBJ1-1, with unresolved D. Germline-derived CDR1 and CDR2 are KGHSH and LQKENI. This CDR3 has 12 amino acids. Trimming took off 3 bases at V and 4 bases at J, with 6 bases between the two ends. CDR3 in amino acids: CASSPVGTEAFF. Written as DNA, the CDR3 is TGTGCCAGCTCACCGGTCGGCACTGAAGCTTTCTTT.

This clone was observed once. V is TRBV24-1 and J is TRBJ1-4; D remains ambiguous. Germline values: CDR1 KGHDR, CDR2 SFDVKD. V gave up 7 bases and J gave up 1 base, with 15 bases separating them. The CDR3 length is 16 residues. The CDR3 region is CATRIGRTVTNEKLFF. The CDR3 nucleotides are TGTGCCACCAGAATCGGGAGGACGGTAACTAATGAAAAACTGTTTTTT.

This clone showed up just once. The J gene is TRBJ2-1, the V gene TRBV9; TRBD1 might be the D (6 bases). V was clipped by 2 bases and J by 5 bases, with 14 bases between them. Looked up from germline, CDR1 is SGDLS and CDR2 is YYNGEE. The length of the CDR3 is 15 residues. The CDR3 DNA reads TGTGCCAGCAGCGTTGGCAGGGGAGAGCACAATGAGCAGTTCTTC. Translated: CASSVGRGEHNEQFF.

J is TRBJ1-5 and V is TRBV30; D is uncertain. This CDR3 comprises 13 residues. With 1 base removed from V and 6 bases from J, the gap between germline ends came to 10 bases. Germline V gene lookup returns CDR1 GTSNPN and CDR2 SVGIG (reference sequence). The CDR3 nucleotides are TGTGCCTGGAGTGGACTAGGAGGTCAGCCCCAGCATTTT. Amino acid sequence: CAWSGLGGQPQHF.

CDR3 protein: CAILRGNNEQFF. The CDR3 DNA follows: TGTGCCATCCTCAGGGGGAACAATGAGCAGTTCTTC. The chain combines TRBV10-3 with TRBJ2-1; 7 nucleotides align to TRBD1. After removal of 8 bases from V and 5 bases from J, the junction contained 3 bases not matched to a gene. Germline V CDR1 and CDR2: ENHRY, SYGVKD. CDR3 length equals 12 residues.

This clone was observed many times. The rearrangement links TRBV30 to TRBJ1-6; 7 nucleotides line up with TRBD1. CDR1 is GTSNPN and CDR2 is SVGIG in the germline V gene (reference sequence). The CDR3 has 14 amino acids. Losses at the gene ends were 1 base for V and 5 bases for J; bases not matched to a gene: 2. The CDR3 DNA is TGTGCCTGGAGTGGAGGACAGGATAATTCACCCCTCCACTTT. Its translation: CAWSGGQDNSPLHF. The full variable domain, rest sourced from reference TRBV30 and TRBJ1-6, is SQTIHQWPATLVQPVGSPLSLECTVEGTSNPNLYWYRQAAGRGLQLLFYSVGIGQISSEVPQNLSASRPQDRQFILSSKKLLLSDSGFYLCAWSGGQDNSPLHFGNGTRLTVT.

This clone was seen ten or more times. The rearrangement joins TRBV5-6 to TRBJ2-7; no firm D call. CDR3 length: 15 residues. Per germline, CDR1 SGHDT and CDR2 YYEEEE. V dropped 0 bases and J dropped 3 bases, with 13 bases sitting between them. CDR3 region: CASSLGGATGYEQYF. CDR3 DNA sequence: TGTGCCAGCAGCTTGGGTGGCGCTACGGGCTACGAGCAGTACTTC.

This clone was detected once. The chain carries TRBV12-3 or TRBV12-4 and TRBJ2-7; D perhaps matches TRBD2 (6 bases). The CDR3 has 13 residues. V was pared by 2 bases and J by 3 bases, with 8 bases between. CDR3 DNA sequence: TGTGCCAGCAGTTTAACTAGCTTCTACGAGCAGTACTTC. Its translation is CASSLTSFYEQYF.

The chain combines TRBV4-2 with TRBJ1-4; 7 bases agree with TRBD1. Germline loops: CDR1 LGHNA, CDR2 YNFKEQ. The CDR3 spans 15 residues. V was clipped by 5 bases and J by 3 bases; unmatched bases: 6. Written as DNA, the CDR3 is TGTGCCAGCAGCGAAAGCACAGGGGCTAATGAAAAACTGTTTTTT. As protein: CASSESTGANEKLFF.